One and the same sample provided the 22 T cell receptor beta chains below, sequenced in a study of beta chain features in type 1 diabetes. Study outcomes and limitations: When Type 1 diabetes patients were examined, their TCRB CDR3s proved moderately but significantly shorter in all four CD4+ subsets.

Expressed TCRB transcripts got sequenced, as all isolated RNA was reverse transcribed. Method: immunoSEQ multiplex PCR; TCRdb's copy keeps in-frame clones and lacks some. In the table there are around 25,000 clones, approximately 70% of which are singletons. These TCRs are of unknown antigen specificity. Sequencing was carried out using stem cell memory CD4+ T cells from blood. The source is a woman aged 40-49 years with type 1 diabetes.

In DNA form, the CDR3 reads TGTGCCAGCTCACCGAGGAGGGCCACGTACAATGAGCAGTTCTTC. Amino acids: CASSPRRATYNEQFF. V is TRBV18 and J is TRBJ2-1; possible D gene TRBD2, 6 bases. Trimming stripped 3 bases from V and 4 bases from J, with 13 bases between. The CDR3 is made up of 15 amino acids. Germline CDR1 reads KGHSH; CDR2 reads LQKENI.

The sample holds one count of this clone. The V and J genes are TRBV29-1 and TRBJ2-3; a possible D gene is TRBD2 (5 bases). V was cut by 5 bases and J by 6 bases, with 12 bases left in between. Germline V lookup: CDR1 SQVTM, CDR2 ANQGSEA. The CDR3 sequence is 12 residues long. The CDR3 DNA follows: TGCAGCGTTTCAGCGACGGGGGATACGCAGTATTTT. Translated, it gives CSVSATGDTQYF.

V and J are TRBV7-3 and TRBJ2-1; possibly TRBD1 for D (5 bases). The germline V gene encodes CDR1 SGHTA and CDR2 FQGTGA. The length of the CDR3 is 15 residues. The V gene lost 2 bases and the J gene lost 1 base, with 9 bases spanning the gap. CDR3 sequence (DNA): TGTGCCAGCAGCTTAGGCCAGGGTTCCTACAATGAGCAGTTCTTC. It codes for CASSLGQGSYNEQFF.

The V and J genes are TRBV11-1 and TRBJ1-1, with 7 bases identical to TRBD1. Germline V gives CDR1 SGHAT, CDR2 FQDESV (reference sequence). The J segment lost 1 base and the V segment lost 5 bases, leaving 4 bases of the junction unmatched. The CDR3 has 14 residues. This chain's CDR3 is CASSKGQWNTEAFF. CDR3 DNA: TGTGCCAGCAGCAAGGGACAGTGGAACACTGAAGCTTTCTTT.

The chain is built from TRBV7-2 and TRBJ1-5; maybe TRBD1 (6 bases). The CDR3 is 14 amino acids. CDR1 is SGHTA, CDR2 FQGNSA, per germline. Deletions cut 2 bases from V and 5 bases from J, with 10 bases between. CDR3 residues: CASSLRSGDQPQHF. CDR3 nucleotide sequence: TGTGCCAGCAGCTTAAGGTCAGGGGATCAGCCCCAGCATTTT.

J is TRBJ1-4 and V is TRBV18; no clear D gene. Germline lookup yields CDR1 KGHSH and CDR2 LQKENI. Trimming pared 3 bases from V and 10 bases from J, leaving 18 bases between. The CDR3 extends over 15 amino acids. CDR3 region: CASSPDQAARGKLFF. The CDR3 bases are TGTGCCAGCTCACCCGACCAGGCGGCCCGGGGAAAACTGTTTTTT.

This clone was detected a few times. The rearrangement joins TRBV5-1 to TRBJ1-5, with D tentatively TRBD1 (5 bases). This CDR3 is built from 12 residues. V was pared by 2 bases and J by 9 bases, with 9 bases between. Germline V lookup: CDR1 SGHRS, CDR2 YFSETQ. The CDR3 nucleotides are TGCGCCAGCAGCTTCCCCGGGGGGCCCCAGCATTTT. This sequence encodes CASSFPGGPQHF.

CDR3 region: CASSEPRGLGANVLTF. The CDR3 nucleotides are TGTGCCAGCAGTGAACCAAGGGGCCTCGGGGCCAACGTCCTGACTTTC. V gene TRBV25-1 combines with J gene TRBJ2-6; possibly TRBD1 for D (5 bases). Trimming took 2 bases from V and 4 from J, leaving 12 bases between them. The CDR3 spans 16 residues. Germline V gives CDR1 MGHDK, CDR2 SYGVNS.

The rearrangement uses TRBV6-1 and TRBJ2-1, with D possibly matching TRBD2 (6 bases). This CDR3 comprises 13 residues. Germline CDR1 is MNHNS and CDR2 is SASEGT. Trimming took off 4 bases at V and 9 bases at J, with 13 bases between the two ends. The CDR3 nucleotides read TGTGCCAGCAGTGTGAAGGGAGGTGGTGAGCAGTTCTTC. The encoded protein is CASSVKGGGEQFF.

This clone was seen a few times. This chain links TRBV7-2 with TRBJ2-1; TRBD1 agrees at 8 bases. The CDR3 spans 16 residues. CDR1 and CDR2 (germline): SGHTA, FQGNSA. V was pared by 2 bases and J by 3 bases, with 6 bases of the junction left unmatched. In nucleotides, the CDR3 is TGTGCCAGCAGCTTAAGGTCAGGGGGCTTCTACAATGAGCAGTTCTTC. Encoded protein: CASSLRSGGFYNEQFF.

CDR3 in amino acids: CASSLWASQANVLTF. DNA for the CDR3: TGTGCCAGCAGCTTATGGGCCAGCCAGGCCAACGTCCTGACTTTC. The V call is TRBV7-2, the J call TRBJ2-6; D is ambiguous. From germline, CDR1 is SGHTA and CDR2 FQGNSA. The CDR3 covers 15 residues. V dropped 2 bases and J dropped 6 bases, with 11 bases sitting between them.

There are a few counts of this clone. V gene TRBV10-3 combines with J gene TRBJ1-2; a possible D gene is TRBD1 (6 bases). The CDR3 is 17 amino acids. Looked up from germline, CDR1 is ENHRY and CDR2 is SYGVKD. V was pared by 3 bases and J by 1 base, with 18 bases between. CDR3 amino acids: CAISDGSRGDLNYGYTF. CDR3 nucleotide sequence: TGTGCCATCAGTGATGGGAGCAGGGGTGATCTTAACTATGGCTACACCTTC.

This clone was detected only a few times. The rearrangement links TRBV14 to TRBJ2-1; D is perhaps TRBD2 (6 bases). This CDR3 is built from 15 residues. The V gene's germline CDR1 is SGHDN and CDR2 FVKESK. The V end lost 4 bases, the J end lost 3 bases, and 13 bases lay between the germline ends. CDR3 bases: TGTGCCAGCAGCCGGGTGACGGGGGACTACAATGAGCAGTTCTTC. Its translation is CASSRVTGDYNEQFF. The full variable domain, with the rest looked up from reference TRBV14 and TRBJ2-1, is EAGVTQFPSHSVIEKGQTVTLRCDPISGHDNLYWYRRVMGKEIKFLLHFVKESKQDESGMPNNRFLAERTGGTYSTLKVQPAELEDSGVYFCASSRVTGDYNEQFFGPGTRLTVL.

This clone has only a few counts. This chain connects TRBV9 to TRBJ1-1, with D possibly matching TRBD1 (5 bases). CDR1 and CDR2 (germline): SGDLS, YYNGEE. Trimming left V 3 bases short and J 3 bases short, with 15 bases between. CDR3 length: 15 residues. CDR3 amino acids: CASSGGGEADTEAFF. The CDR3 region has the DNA TGTGCCAGCAGCGGTGGAGGGGAAGCGGACACTGAAGCTTTCTTT.

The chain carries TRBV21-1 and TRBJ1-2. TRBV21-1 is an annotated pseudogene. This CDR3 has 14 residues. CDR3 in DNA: TGTGCCAGCAGCAAGAGGTCGGCTAACTATGGCTACACCTTC. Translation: CASSKRSANYGYTF.

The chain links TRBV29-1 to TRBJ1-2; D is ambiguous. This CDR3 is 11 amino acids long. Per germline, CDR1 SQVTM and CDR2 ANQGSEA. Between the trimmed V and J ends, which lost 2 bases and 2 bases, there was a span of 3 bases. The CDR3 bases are TGCAGCGTTGAAACAAACTATGGCTACACCTTC. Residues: CSVETNYGYTF.

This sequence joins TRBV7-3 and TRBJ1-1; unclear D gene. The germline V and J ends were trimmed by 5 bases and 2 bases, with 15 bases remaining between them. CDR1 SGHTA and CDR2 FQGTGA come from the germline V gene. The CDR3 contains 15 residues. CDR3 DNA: TGTGCCAGCAGCCGGGGAGGACTCGGAAACACTGAAGCTTTCTTT. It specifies CASSRGGLGNTEAFF. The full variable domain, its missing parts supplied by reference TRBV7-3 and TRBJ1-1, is GAGVSQTPSNKVTEKGKYVELRCDPISGHTALYWYRQSLGQGPEFLIYFQGTGAADDSGLPNDRFFAVRPEGSVSTLKIQRTERGDSAVYLCASSRGGLGNTEAFFGQGTRLTVV.

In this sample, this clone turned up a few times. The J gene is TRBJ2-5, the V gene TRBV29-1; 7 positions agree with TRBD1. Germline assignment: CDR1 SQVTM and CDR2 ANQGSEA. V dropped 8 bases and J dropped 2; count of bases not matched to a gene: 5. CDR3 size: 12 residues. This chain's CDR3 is CSTWDSQETQYF. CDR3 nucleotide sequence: TGCAGCACATGGGACAGTCAAGAGACCCAGTACTTC.

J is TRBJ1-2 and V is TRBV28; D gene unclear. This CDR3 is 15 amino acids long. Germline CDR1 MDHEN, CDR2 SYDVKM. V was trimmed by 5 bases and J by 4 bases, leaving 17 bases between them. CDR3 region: CASSPAERGFYGYTF. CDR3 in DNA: TGTGCCAGCAGTCCGGCCGAAAGAGGGTTCTATGGCTACACCTTC.

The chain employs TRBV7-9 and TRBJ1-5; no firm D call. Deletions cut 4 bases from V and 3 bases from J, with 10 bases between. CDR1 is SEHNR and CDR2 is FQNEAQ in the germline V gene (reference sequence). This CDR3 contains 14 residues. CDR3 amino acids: CASSYNGINQPQHF. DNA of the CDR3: TGTGCCAGCAGCTATAACGGGATCAATCAGCCCCAGCATTTT. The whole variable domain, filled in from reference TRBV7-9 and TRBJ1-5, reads DTGVSQNPRHKITKRGQNVTFRCDPISEHNRLYWYRQTLGQGPEFLTYFQNEAQLEKSRLLSDRFSAERPKGSFSTLEIQRTEQGDSAMYLCASSYNGINQPQHFGDGTRLSIL.

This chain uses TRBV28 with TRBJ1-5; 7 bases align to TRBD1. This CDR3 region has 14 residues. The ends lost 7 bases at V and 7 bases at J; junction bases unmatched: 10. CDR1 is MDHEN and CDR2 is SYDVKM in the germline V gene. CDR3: CASNLKGARQPQHF. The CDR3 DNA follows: TGTGCCAGCAATCTAAAGGGGGCTCGGCAGCCCCAGCATTTT.

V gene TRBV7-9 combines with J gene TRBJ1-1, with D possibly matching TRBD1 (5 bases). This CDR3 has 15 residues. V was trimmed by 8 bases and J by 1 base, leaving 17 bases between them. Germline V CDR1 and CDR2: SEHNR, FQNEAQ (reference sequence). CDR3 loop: CASHPRGGRNTEAFF. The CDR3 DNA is TGTGCCAGCCACCCTCGGGGGGGGAGGAACACTGAAGCTTTCTTT.